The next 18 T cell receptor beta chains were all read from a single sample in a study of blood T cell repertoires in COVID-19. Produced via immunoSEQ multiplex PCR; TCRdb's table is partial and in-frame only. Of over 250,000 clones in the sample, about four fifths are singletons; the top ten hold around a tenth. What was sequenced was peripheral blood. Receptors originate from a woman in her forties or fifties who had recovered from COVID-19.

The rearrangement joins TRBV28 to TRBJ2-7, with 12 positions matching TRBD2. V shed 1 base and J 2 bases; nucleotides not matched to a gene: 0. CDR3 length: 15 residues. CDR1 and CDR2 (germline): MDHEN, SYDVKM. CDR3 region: CASSLSSGGAYEQYF. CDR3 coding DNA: TGTGCCAGCAGTTTATCTAGCGGGGGGGCCTACGAGCAGTACTTC.

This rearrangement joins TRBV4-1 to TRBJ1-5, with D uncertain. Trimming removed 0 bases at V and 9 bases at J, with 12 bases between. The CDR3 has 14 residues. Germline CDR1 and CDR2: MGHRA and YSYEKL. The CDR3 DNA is TGCGCCAGCAGCCAAGATCGGGGTGGGAGGCCCCAGCATTTT. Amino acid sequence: CASSQDRGGRPQHF.

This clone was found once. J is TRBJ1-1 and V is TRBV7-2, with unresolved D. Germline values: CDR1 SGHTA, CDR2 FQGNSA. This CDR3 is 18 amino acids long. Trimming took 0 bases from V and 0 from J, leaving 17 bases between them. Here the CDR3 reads CASSLASFPTGMNTEAFF. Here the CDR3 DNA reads TGTGCCAGCAGCTTAGCGTCTTTTCCTACGGGAATGAACACTGAAGCTTTCTTT.

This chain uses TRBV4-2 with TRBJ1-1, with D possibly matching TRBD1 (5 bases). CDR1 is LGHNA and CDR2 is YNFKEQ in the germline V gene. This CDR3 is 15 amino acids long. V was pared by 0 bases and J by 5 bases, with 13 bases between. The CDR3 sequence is CASSQEPNGGTEAFF. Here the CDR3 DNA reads TGTGCCAGCAGCCAAGAACCCAACGGGGGGACTGAAGCTTTCTTT.

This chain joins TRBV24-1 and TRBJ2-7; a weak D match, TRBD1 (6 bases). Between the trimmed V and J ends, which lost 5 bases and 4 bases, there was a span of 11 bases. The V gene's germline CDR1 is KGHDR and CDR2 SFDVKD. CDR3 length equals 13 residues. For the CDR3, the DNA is TGTGCCACCAGTGTAGGCAGGGGTTACGAGCAGTACTTC. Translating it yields CATSVGRGYEQYF.

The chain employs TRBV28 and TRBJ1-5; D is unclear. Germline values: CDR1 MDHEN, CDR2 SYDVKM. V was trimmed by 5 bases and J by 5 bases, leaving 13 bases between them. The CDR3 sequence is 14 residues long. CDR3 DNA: TGTGCCAGCAGTGGTTTTAGCGGGGATCAGCCCCAGCATTTT. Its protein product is CASSGFSGDQPQHF.

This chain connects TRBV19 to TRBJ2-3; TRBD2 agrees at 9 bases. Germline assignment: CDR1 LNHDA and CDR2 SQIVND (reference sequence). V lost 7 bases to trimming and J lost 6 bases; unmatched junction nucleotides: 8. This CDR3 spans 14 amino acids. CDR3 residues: CASNLRGGRDTQYF. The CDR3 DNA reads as TGTGCCAGTAACTTGCGGGGGGGCCGGGATACGCAGTATTTT.

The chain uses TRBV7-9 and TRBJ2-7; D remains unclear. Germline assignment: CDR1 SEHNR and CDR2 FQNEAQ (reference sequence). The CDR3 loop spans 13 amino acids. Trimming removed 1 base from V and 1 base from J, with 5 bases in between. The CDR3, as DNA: TGTGCCAGCAGCTTAGACCAGTCCTACGAGCAGTACTTC. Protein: CASSLDQSYEQYF.

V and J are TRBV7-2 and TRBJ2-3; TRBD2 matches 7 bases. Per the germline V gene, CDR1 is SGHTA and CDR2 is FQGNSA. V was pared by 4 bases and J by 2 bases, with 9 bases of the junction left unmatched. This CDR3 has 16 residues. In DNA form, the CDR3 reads TGTGCCAGCAGCTATCTTTGGGGGGGAGCCACAGATACGCAGTATTTT. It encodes CASSYLWGGATDTQYF.

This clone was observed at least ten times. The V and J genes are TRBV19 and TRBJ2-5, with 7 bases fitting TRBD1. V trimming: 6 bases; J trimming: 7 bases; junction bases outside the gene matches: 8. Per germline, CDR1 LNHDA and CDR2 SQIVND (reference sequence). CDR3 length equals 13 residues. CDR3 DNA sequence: TGTGCCAGTAGCACTCAGGGGGAAGGGACCCAGTACTTC. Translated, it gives CASSTQGEGTQYF.

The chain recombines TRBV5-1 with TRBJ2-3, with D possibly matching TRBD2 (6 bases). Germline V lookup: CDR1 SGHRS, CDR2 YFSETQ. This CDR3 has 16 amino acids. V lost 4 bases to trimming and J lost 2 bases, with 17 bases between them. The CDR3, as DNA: TGCGCCAGCAGCCAAGGACTAAACACCCTCACAGATACGCAGTATTTT. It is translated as CASSQGLNTLTDTQYF. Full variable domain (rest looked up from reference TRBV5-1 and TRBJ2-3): KAGVTQTPRYLIKTRGQQVTLSCSPISGHRSVSWYQQTPGQGLQFLFEYFSETQRNKGNFPGRFSGRQFSNSRSEMNVSTLELGDSALYLCASSQGLNTLTDTQYFGPGTRLTVL.

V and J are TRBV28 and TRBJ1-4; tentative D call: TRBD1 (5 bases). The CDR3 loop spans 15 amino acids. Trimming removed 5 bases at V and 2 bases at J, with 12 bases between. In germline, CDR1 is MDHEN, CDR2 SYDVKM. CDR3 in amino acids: CASSLSGFTNEKLFF. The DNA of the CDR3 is TGTGCCAGCAGTCTATCAGGGTTTACTAATGAAAAACTGTTTTTT.

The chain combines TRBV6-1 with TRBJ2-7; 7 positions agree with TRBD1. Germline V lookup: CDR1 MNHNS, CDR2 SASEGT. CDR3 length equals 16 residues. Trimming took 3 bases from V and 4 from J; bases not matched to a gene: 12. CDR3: CASSEPRQGWAYEQYF. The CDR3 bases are TGTGCCAGCAGTGAGCCGAGACAGGGCTGGGCTTACGAGCAGTACTTC.

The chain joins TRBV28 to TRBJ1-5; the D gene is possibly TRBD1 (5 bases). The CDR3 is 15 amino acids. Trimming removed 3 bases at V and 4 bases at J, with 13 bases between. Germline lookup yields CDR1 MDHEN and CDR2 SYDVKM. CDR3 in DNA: TGTGCCAGCAGTTTTGGAGGGGTGGTGAATCAGCCCCAGCATTTT. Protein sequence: CASSFGGVVNQPQHF.

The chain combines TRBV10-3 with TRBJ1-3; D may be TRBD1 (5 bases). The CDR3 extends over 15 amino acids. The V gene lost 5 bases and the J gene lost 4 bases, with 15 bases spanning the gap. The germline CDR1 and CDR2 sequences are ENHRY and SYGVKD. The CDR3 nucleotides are TGTGCCATCAGTCCCGGGGGTCAAAGCGGAAACACCATATATTTT. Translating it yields CAISPGGQSGNTIYF.

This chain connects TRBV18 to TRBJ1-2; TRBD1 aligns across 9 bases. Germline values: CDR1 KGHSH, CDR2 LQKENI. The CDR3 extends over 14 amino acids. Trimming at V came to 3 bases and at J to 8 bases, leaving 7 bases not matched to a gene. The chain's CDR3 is CASSPADRGYGYTF. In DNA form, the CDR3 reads TGTGCCAGCTCACCGGCCGACAGGGGGTACGGCTACACCTTC.

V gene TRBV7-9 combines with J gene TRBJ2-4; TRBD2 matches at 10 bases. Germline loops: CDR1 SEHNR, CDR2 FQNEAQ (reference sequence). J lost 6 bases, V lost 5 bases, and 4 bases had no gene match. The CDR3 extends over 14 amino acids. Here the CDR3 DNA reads TGTGCCAGCAGCCCCGGACTAGCGGTAAACATTCAGTACTTC. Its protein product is CASSPGLAVNIQYF.

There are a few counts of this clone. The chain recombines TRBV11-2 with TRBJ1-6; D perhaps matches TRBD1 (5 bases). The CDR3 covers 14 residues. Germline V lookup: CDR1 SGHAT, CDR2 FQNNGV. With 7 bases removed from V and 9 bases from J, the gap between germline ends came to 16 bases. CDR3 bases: TGTGCCAGCAACCCCGGGGGGAAACGTTCACCCCTCCACTTT. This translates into CASNPGGKRSPLHF.